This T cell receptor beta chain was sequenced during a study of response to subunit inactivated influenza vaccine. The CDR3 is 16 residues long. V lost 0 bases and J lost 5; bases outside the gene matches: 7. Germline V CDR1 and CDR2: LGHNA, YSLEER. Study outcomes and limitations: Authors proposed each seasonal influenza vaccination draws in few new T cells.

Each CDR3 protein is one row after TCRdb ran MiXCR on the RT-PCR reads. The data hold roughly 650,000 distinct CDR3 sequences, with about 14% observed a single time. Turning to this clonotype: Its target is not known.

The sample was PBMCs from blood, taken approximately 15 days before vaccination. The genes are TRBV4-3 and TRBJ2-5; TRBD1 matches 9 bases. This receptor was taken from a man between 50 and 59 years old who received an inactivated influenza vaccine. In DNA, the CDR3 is TGCGCCAGCAGCCAAGATCCGACAGGGGGGTGGGAGACCCAGTACTTC. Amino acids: CASSQDPTGGWETQYF.